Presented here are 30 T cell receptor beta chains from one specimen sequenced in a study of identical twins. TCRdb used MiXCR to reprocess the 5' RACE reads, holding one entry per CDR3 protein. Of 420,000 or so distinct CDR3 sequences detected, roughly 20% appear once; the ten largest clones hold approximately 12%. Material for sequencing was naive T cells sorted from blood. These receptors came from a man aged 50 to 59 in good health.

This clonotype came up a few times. The CDR3 bases are TGCAGCGTTGTTTATCTACAAAACACTGAAGCTTTCTTT. This gives the protein CSVVYLQNTEAFF. The chain couples TRBV29-1 to TRBJ1-1, with D uncertain. Germline loops: CDR1 SQVTM, CDR2 ANQGSEA. The CDR3 has 13 residues. V was cut by 4 bases and J by 2 bases, with 11 bases left in between.

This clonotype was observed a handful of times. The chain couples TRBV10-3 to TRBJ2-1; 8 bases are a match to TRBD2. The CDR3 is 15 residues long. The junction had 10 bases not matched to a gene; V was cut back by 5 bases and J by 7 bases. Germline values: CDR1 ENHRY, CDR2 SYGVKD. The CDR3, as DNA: TGTGCCATCAGTTCGACTCGCGGGGGGTCTAATGAGCAGTTCTTC. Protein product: CAISSTRGGSNEQFF.

The CDR3 nucleotides are TGTGCCAGCAGTTTATTGGGGAAGCAAGAGACCCAGTACTTC. Protein sequence: CASSLLGKQETQYF. The chain recombines TRBV27 with TRBJ2-5, with D unclear. Germline lookup yields CDR1 MNHEY and CDR2 SMNVEV (reference sequence). The CDR3 covers 14 residues. V dropped 1 base and J dropped 2 bases, with 8 bases sitting between them.

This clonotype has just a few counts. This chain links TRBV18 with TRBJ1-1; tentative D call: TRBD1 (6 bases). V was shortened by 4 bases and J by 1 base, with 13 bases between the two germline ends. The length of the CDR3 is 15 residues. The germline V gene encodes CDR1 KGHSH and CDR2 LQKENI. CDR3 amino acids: CASSRGQTGNTEAFF. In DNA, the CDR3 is TGTGCCAGCTCACGAGGGCAGACAGGGAACACTGAAGCTTTCTTT.

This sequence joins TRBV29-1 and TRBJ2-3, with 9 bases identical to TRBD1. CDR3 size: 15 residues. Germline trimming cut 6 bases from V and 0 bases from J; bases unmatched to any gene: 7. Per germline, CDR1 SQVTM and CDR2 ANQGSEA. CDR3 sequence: CSVWGTGSSTDTQYF. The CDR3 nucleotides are TGCAGCGTCTGGGGGACAGGGAGTAGCACAGATACGCAGTATTTT.

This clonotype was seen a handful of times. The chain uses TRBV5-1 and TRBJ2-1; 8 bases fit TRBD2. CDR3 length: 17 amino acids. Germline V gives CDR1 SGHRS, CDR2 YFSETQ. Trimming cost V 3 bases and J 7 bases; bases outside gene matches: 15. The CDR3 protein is CASSYALSGSRGNEQFF. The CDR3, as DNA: TGCGCCAGCAGCTACGCGTTGAGCGGGAGTCGTGGGAATGAGCAGTTCTTC.

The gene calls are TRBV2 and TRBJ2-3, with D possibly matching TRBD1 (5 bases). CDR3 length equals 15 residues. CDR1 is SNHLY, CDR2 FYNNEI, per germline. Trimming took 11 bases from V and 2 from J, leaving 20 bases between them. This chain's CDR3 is CAGSGASVDTDTQYF. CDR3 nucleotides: TGTGCCGGTTCTGGGGCCTCGGTAGACACAGATACGCAGTATTTT.

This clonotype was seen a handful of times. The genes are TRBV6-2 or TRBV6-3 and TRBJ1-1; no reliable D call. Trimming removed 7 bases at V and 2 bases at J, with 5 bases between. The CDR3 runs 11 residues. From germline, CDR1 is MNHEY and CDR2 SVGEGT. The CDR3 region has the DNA TGTGCCAGCAAGAGCAACACTGAAGCTTTCTTT. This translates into CASKSNTEAFF.

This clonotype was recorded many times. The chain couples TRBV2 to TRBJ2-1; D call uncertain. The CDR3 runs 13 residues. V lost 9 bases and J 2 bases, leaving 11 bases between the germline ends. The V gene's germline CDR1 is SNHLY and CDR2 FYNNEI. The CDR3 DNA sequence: TGTGCCAGAGACAATAGTGCCTACAATGAGCAGTTCTTC. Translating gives CARDNSAYNEQFF.

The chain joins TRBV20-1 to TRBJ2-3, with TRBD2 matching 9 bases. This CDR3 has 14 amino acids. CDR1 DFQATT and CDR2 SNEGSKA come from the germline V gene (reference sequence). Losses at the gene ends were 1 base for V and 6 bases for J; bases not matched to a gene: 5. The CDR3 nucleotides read TGCAGTGCTAGAGTATCTAGCGGGACGGATACGCAGTATTTT. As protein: CSARVSSGTDTQYF.

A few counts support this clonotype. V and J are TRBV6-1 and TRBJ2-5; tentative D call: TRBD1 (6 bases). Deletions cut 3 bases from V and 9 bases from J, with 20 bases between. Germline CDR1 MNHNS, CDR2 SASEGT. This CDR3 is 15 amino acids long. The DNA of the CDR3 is TGTGCCAGCAGTGACCGGGACACGCCCGCAGGGGCCCAGTACTTC. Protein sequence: CASSDRDTPAGAQYF.

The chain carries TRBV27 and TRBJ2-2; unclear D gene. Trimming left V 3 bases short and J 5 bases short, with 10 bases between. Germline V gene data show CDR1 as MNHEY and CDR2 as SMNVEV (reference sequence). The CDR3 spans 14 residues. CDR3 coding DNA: TGTGCCAGCAGTTTGGTGGTAGGAACCGGGGAGCTGTTTTTT. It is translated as CASSLVVGTGELFF.

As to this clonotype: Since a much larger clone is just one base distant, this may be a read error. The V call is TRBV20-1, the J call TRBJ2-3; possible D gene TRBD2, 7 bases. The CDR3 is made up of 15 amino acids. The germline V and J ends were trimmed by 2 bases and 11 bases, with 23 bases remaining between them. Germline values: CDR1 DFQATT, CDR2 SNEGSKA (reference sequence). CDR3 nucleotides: TGCAGTGCTAGATTAGGGGGGGGAAGGTTCTATATGCAGTATTTT. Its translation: CSARLGGGRFYMQYF.

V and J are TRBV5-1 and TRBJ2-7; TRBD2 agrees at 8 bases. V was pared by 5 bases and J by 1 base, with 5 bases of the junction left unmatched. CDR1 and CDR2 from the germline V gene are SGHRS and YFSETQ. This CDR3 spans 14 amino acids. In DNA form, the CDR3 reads TGCGCCAGCAGTTACGCGGGAGGTTCCTACGAGCAGTACTTC. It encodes CASSYAGGSYEQYF.

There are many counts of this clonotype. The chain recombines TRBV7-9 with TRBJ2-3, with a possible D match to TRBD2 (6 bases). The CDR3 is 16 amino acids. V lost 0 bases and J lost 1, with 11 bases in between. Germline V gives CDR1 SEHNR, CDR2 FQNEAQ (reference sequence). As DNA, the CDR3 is TGTGCCAGCAGCTTAGCGGGTAGCGGCGGCACAGATACGCAGTATTTT. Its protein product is CASSLAGSGGTDTQYF.

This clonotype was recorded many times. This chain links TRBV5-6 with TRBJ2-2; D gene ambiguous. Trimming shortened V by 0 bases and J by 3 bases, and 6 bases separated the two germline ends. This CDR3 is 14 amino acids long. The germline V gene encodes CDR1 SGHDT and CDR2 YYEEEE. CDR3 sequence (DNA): TGTGCCAGCAGCTTGGTCATTTACACCGGGGAGCTGTTTTTT. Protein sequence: CASSLVIYTGELFF.

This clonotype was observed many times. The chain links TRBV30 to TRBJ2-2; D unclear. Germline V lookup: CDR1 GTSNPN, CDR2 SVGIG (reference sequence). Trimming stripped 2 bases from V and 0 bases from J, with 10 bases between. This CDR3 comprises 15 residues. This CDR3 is CAWSRDGANTGELFF. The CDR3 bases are TGTGCCTGGAGTAGAGACGGAGCGAACACCGGGGAGCTGTTTTTT.

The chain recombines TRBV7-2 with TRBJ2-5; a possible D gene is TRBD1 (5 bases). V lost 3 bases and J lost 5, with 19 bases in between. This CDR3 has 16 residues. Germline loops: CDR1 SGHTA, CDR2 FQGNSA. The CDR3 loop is CASSFGAGSQVETQYF. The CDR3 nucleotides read TGTGCCAGCAGCTTTGGAGCAGGGTCACAGGTGGAGACCCAGTACTTC.

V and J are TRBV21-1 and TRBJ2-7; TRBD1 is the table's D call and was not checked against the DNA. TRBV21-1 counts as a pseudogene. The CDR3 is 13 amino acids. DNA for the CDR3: TGTGCCAGCAGCAGGGGCTTAGTGGACGAGCAGTACTTC. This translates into CASSRGLVDEQYF.

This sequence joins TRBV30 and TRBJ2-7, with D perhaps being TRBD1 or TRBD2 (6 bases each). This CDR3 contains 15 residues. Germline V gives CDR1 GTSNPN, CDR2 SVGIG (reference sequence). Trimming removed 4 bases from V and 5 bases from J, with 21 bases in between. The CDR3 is CAWKGNEGGDHEQYF. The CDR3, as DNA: TGTGCCTGGAAAGGGAACGAGGGGGGCGACCACGAGCAGTACTTC.

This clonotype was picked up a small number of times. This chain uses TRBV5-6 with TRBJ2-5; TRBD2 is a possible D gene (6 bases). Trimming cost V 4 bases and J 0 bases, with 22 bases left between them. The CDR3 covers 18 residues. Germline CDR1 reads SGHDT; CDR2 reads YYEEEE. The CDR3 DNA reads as TGTGCCAGCAGCGGTCACCTTTTTAGCGGACTGTACCAAGAGACCCAGTACTTC. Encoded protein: CASSGHLFSGLYQETQYF.

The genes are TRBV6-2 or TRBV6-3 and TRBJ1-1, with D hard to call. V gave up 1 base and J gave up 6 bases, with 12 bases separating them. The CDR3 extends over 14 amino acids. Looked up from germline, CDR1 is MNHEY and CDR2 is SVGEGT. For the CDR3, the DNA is TGTGCCAGCAGTTACTTTGGGGATTCCGCTGAAGCTTTCTTT. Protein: CASSYFGDSAEAFF.

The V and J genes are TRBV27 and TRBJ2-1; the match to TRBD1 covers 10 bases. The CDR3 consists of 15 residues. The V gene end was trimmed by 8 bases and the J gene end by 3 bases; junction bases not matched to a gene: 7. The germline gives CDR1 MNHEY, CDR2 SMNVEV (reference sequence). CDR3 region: CASRDGTGVYNEQFF. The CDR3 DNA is TGTGCCAGCCGCGACGGGACAGGGGTCTACAATGAGCAGTTCTTC.

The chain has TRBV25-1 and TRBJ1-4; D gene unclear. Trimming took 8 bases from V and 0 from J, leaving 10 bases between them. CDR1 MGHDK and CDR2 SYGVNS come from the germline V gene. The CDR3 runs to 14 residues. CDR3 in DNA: TGTGCCAGCGGGGATCGATCAACTAATGAAAAACTGTTTTTT. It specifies CASGDRSTNEKLFF.

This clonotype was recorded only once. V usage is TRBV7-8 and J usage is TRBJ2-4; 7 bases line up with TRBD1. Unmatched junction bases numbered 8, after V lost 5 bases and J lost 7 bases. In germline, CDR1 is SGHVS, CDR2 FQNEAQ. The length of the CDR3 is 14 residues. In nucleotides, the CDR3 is TGTGCCAGCAGCACATGGGACAGATCGAACATTCAGTACTTC. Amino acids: CASSTWDRSNIQYF.

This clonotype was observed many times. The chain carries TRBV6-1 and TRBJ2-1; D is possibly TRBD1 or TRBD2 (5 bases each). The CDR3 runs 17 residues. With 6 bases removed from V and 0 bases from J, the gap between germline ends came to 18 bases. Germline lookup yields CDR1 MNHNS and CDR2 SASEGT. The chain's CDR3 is CASRGVEGLSSYNEQFF. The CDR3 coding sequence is TGTGCCAGCAGGGGGGTGGAAGGGCTTAGCTCCTACAATGAGCAGTTCTTC.

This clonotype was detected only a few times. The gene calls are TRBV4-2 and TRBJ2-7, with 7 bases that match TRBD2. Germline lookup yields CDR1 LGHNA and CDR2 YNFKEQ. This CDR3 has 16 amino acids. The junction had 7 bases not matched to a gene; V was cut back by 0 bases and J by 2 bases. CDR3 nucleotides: TGTGCCAGCAGCCAAGATTTGGCTAGCGGAACCTACGAGCAGTACTTC. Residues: CASSQDLASGTYEQYF.

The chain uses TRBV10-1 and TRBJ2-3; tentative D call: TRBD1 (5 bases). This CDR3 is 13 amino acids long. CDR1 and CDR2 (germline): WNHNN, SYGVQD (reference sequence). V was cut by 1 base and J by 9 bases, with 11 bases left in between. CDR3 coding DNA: TGCGCCAGCAGTGAGTATGGGGCCGGGACGCAGTATTTT. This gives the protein CASSEYGAGTQYF.

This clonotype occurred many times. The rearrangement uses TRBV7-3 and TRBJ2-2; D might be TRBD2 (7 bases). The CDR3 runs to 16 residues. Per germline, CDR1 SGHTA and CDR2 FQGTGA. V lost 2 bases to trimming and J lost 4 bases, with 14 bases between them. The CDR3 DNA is TGTGCCAGCAGCTTATCTTACAGGGAGGGCACCGGGGAGCTGTTTTTT. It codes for CASSLSYREGTGELFF.

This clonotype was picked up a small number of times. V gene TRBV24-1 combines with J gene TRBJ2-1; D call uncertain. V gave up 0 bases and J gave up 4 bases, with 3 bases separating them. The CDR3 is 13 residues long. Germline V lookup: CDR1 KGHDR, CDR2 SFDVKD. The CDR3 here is CATSDLRYNEQFF. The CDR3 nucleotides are TGTGCCACCAGTGATTTGCGGTACAATGAGCAGTTCTTC.